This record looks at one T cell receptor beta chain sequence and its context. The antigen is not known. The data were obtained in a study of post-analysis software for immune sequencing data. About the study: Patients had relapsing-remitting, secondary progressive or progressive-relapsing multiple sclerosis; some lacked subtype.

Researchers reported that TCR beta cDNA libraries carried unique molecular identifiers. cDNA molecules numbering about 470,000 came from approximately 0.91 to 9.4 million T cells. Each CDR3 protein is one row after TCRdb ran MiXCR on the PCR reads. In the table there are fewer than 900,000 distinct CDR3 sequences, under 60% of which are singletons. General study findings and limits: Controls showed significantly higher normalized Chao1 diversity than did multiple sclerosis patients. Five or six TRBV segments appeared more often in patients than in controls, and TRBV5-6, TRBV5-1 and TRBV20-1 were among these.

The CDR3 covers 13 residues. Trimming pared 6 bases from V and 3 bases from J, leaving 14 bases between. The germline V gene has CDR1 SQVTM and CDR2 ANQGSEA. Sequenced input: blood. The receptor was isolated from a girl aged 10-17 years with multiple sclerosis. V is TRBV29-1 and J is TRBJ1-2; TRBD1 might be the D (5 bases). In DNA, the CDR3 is TGCAGCGTCCCCGGGGGGTCTCACTATGGCTACACCTTC. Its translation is CSVPGGSHYGYTF.